This entry lists 25 T cell receptor beta chains sequenced from one sample in a study of T-cell reconstitution after alpha-beta-depleted transplantation in children. For TCRbeta, the library was prepared with unique molecular identifiers. A single record per CDR3 protein comes from TCRdb applying MiXCR to the PCR reads. The sample lists hundreds of thousands of distinct CDR3 sequences, over 10% occurring once. The sample here was PBMCs, mostly from graft donor cells, taken 360 days after TCRalphabeta/CD19-depleted stem cell transplant. The receptor source for this set is a male patient younger than 18 who had a stem cell transplant for acute myeloid leukemia, so the T cells may come from the graft donor.

In its sample, this clonotype was seen many times. The chain joins TRBV7-9 to TRBJ2-7; a weak D match, TRBD2 (5 bases). CDR1 is SEHNR and CDR2 is FQNEAQ in the germline V gene (reference sequence). Deletions cut 2 bases from V and 6 bases from J, with 8 bases between. The CDR3 length is 12 residues. This CDR3 reads CASSLSRGEQYF. CDR3 in DNA: TGTGCCAGCAGCTTAAGTCGGGGCGAGCAGTACTTC.

This chain connects TRBV5-1 to TRBJ2-7, with no clear D. CDR3 length equals 15 residues. Trimming stripped 2 bases from V and 4 bases from J, with 16 bases between. Germline V gives CDR1 SGHRS, CDR2 YFSETQ. Here the CDR3 DNA reads TGCGCCAGCAGCTTAGGCCAACGTTGGTGGTACGAGCAGTACTTC. Its protein product is CASSLGQRWWYEQYF.

J is TRBJ2-7 and V is TRBV18; D not resolved. Germline CDR1 is KGHSH and CDR2 is LQKENI. The V end was cut by 3 bases, the J end by 6 bases, with 24 bases between. This CDR3 has 17 amino acids. The CDR3 DNA reads TGTGCCAGCTCACCTGGTACTCTCCGTGTCAGGAGAACCGAGCAGTACTTC. Protein product: CASSPGTLRVRRTEQYF.

CDR3 nucleotide sequence: TGTGCCAGCAGTTGGCAGGGGGCCGGCTATGGCTACACCTTC. Its protein product is CASSWQGAGYGYTF. The chain links TRBV6-5 to TRBJ1-2; 8 bases match TRBD1. CDR1 is MNHEY and CDR2 is SVGAGI in the germline V gene. V trimming: 4 bases; J trimming: 4 bases; junction bases outside the gene matches: 5. CDR3 length equals 14 residues.

In this sample, this clonotype turned up many times. J is TRBJ2-7 and V is TRBV20-1; TRBD2 agrees at 11 bases. The V gene end was trimmed by 5 bases and the J gene end by 5 bases; junction bases not matched to a gene: 5. In germline, CDR1 is DFQATT, CDR2 SNEGSKA (reference sequence). The CDR3 sequence is 13 residues long. The CDR3 region is CSAVAGGGDEQYF. In DNA form, the CDR3 reads TGCAGTGCTGTAGCGGGAGGGGGCGACGAGCAGTACTTC.

The V call is TRBV6-2 or TRBV6-3, the J call TRBJ2-2; D is uncertain. CDR3 length: 15 residues. V lost 1 base to trimming and J lost 6 bases, with 12 bases between them. Germline values: CDR1 MNHEY, CDR2 SVGEGT. This CDR3 is CASSYYPTASGELFF. The DNA for the CDR3 is TGTGCCAGCAGTTACTACCCTACAGCTTCCGGGGAGCTGTTTTTT.

The J gene is TRBJ2-1, the V gene TRBV3-1; 14 bases are shared with TRBD2. Trimming cost V 11 bases and J 5 bases; bases outside gene matches: 17. Per the germline V gene, CDR1 is LGHDT and CDR2 is YNNKEL (reference sequence). This CDR3 contains 18 residues. The CDR3 DNA sequence: TGTGCCCTCTGTCCGGGACTAGCGGGAGTTCAACCCCACAATGAGCAGTTCTTC. It yields the protein CALCPGLAGVQPHNEQFF.

The V gene is TRBV5-4, the J gene TRBJ2-1, with 14 bases identical to TRBD2. J lost 6 bases, V lost 4 bases, and 3 bases had no gene match. The V gene's germline CDR1 is SGHNT and CDR2 YYREEE (reference sequence). This CDR3 comprises 15 residues. The CDR3 bases are TGTGCCAGCAGCCGGACTAGCGGGAGGTCCAATGAGCAGTTCTTC. Protein product: CASSRTSGRSNEQFF.

This clonotype was seen a handful of times. This sequence joins TRBV4-3 and TRBJ2-5; 10 bases align to TRBD2. Trimming took 0 bases from V and 1 from J; bases not matched to a gene: 5. Germline CDR1 LGHNA, CDR2 YSLEER. The CDR3 spans 17 residues. This CDR3 is CASSQETSGIGQETQYF. The CDR3 nucleotides are TGCGCCAGCAGCCAAGAAACTAGCGGGATCGGCCAAGAGACCCAGTACTTC.

This clonotype was detected only a few times. The J gene is TRBJ2-7, the V gene TRBV7-6; D is ambiguous. This CDR3 spans 14 amino acids. Trimming took off 3 bases at V and 3 bases at J, with 12 bases between the two ends. Germline CDR1 is SGHVS and CDR2 is FNYEAQ. The CDR3 nucleotides read TGTGCCAGCAGCTTGTTTCCAGTGGGCTACGAGCAGTACTTC. Translated, it gives CASSLFPVGYEQYF.

The CDR3 reads CSVGAAGANVLTF. CDR3 nucleotide sequence: TGCAGCGTTGGGGCGGCTGGGGCCAACGTCCTGACTTTC. J is TRBJ2-6 and V is TRBV29-1; the D is unclear. CDR3 length: 13 amino acids. The germline CDR1 and CDR2 sequences are SQVTM and ANQGSEA. Trimming stripped 4 bases from V and 2 bases from J, with 6 bases between. Together with reference TRBV29-1 and TRBJ2-6, the CDR3 gives the full variable domain: SAVISQKPSRDICQRGTSLTIQCQVDSQVTMMFWYRQQPGQSLTLIATANQGSEATYESGFVIDKFPISRPNLTFSTLTVSNMSPEDSSIYLCSVGAAGANVLTFGAGSRLTVL.

The chain has TRBV28 and TRBJ2-1, with D perhaps matching TRBD1 (5 bases). V dropped 2 bases and J dropped 5 bases, with 13 bases sitting between them. Germline CDR1 reads MDHEN; CDR2 reads SYDVKM. The CDR3 runs 15 residues. DNA for the CDR3: TGTGCCAGCAGTTTAAAAGGGGCCGGTCACAATGAGCAGTTCTTC. This sequence encodes CASSLKGAGHNEQFF.

The chain uses TRBV4-2 and TRBJ1-4; D ambiguous. CDR1 and CDR2 from the germline V gene are LGHNA and YNFKEQ. The CDR3 runs 19 residues. V shed 0 bases and J shed 0 bases, with 17 bases lying between them. CDR3 DNA sequence: TGTGCCAGCAGCCAAGATTATCCGGTCGGCGTGCCAACTAATGAAAAACTGTTTTTT. This codes for CASSQDYPVGVPTNEKLFF.

The chain is built from TRBV27 and TRBJ2-7; 8 nucleotides agree with TRBD1. CDR1 is MNHEY and CDR2 is SMNVEV in the germline V gene (reference sequence). This CDR3 has 13 amino acids. V lost 10 bases, J lost 4 bases, and 9 bases stayed unmatched. In DNA form, the CDR3 reads TGTGCCACCGCTTCGGACAGGGAATACGAGCAGTACTTC. Translating it yields CATASDREYEQYF.

This clonotype was observed a few times. The chain uses TRBV4-3 and TRBJ2-3; D is undetermined. Germline CDR1 and CDR2: LGHNA and YSLEER. The CDR3 runs to 15 residues. Trimming left V 3 bases short and J 4 bases short, with 14 bases between. In nucleotides, the CDR3 is TGCGCCAGCAGCCAGACACGGTGGCTGGCAGATACGCAGTATTTT. Protein product: CASSQTRWLADTQYF.

There are a few counts of this clonotype. The chain carries TRBV7-3 and TRBJ2-3; 9 bases align to TRBD2. Germline trimming cut 2 bases from V and 5 bases from J; bases unmatched to any gene: 8. The CDR3 is 16 amino acids. Germline V gives CDR1 SGHTA, CDR2 FQGTGA. This CDR3 reads CASSLSDSGRIDTQYF. The CDR3, as DNA: TGTGCCAGCAGCTTATCGGATAGCGGGAGAATAGATACGCAGTATTTT.

The chain joins TRBV11-3 to TRBJ2-2; the D gene is possibly TRBD2 (6 bases). Trimming took off 5 bases at V and 3 bases at J, with 16 bases between the two ends. The germline gives CDR1 SGHNT, CDR2 YENEEA. The CDR3 length is 16 residues. The chain's CDR3 is CASSPRRGGDTGELFF. CDR3 in DNA: TGTGCCAGCAGCCCACGGAGGGGCGGTGACACCGGGGAGCTGTTTTTT.

This clonotype has just a few counts. The V and J genes are TRBV2 and TRBJ2-4; 11 bases align to TRBD2. Germline V lookup: CDR1 SNHLY, CDR2 FYNNEI. The CDR3 totals 17 residues. V trimming: 6 bases; J trimming: 3 bases; junction bases outside the gene matches: 10. The CDR3 reads CASRFDSGRGGKNIQYF. CDR3 nucleotide sequence: TGTGCCAGCAGGTTTGATAGCGGGAGGGGAGGCAAAAACATTCAGTACTTC. Combining the CDR3 with reference TRBV2 and TRBJ2-4 gives the whole variable domain EPEVTQTPSHQVTQMGQEVILRCVPISNHLYFYWYRQILGQKVEFLVSFYNNEISEKSEIFDDQFSVERPDGSNFTLKIRSTKLEDSAMYFCASRFDSGRGGKNIQYFGAGTRLSVL.

As regards this clonotype: A single base separates this from a much larger clone, so it may be a read error. The chain combines TRBV29-1 with TRBJ1-1; D possibly corresponds to TRBD1 (6 bases). CDR3 length equals 13 residues. The V end was cut by 2 bases, the J end by 1 base, with 8 bases between. Germline V CDR1 and CDR2: SQVTM, ANQGSEA. CDR3 region: CSVERGANTEAFF. The CDR3 DNA reads as TGCAGCGTTGAAAGGGGGGCGAACACTGAAGCTTTCTTT.

Only a few counts were recorded for this clonotype. The chain uses TRBV7-8 and TRBJ2-2, with TRBD2 as a possible D gene (5 bases). Per germline, CDR1 SGHVS and CDR2 FQNEAQ. V was cut by 3 bases and J by 0 bases, with 11 bases left in between. This CDR3 has 16 residues. CDR3 loop: CASSLRLAPNTGELFF. For the CDR3, the DNA is TGTGCCAGCAGCTTGCGCCTAGCCCCGAACACCGGGGAGCTGTTTTTT.

The table lists this clonotype with a few counts. The genes are TRBV28 and TRBJ2-1, with unresolved D. V was shortened by 5 bases and J by 4 bases, with 15 bases between the two germline ends. Germline loops: CDR1 MDHEN, CDR2 SYDVKM. There are 15 residues in the CDR3. The CDR3 sequence is CASSPLSLQYNEQFF. As DNA, the CDR3 is TGTGCCAGCAGTCCCCTTAGTCTCCAATACAATGAGCAGTTCTTC.

This clonotype occurred many times. The rearrangement links TRBV5-1 to TRBJ2-7; tentatively, D is TRBD2 (6 bases). CDR1 is SGHRS, CDR2 YFSETQ, per germline. The CDR3 sequence is 12 residues long. With 5 bases removed from V and 9 bases from J, the gap between germline ends came to 15 bases. The DNA of the CDR3 is TGCGCCAGCAGTCAGGGCACGGAGGGGCAGTACTTC. It is translated as CASSQGTEGQYF.

In its sample, this clonotype was seen many times. The chain uses TRBV5-6 and TRBJ2-6; D not certain. The CDR3 is 15 amino acids. Trimming left V 4 bases short and J 4 bases short, with 12 bases between. Looked up from germline, CDR1 is SGHDT and CDR2 is YYEEEE. The CDR3 nucleotides read TGTGCCAGCAGCCCGACCGGGCGAGGGGCCAACGTCCTGACTTTC. Amino acid sequence: CASSPTGRGANVLTF.

The sample holds many counts of this clonotype. The rearrangement joins TRBV9 to TRBJ1-1, with a tentative D call TRBD1 (6 bases). Between the trimmed V and J ends, which lost 4 bases and 3 bases, there was a span of 16 bases. Germline loops: CDR1 SGDLS, CDR2 YYNGEE. CDR3 size: 15 residues. CDR3 DNA: TGTGCCAGCAGCCTCAGGGGCAGGGGAGACACTGAAGCTTTCTTT. Its translation is CASSLRGRGDTEAFF.

This clonotype was picked up many times. The chain couples TRBV5-1 to TRBJ2-3; tentative D call: TRBD2 (6 bases). Trimming took off 3 bases at V and 3 bases at J, with 14 bases between the two ends. Germline V gives CDR1 SGHRS, CDR2 YFSETQ. The CDR3 spans 15 residues. The CDR3 DNA reads as TGCGCCAGCAGCTCCCGACTAGGCGGGACAGATACGCAGTATTTT. Its translation is CASSSRLGGTDTQYF.